A selection of T cell receptor beta chains follows, all from one sample in a study of T cells after yellow fever vaccination. MiXCR was run by TCRdb on the 5' RACE reads, yielding one entry per CDR3 protein. The repertoire holds tens of thousands of distinct CDR3 sequences, with about 7.3% as singletons. The source was CD8+ T cells sorted from PBMCs, collected roughly 10 days after the first yellow fever vaccination. The receptors originated from a man aged 18 to 35 who received the YFV17D yellow fever vaccine. The CDR3 runs from the conserved cysteine through the conserved F or W. D genes are given only for firm matches. The listing skips clone size in some rows; elsewhere it reads once, few, many or a size class.

DNA | CDR3 | length | size | V | D | J
TGTGCCAGCAGTTACGGCGCAGACTATGGCTACACCTTC | CASSYGADYGYTF | 13 | many | TRBV6-5 | . | TRBJ1-2
TGTGCCAGCACCAAGACCCCCCAAGAGACCCAGTACTTC | CASTKTPQETQYF | 13 | few | TRBV7-9 | . | TRBJ2-5
TGTGCCAGCAGCCCGGGGGGCGGCGGAGGTCCCCAAGAGACCCAGTACTTC | CASSPGGGGGPQETQYF | 17 | . | TRBV9 | . | TRBJ2-5
TGTGCCACCAGCAGGGAACCCCAGGGGGGGTCGGGCTACGAGCAGTACTTC | CATSREPQGGSGYEQYF | 17 | . | TRBV15 | . | TRBJ2-7
TGTGCCAGCAGTTACTACGGGAACCCGGGAGAGACCCAGTACTTC | CASSYYGNPGETQYF | 15 | many | TRBV6-5 | . | TRBJ2-5
TGTGCCAGCAGCTCCCCTAGGGACACTGAAGCTTTCTTT | CASSSPRDTEAFF | 13 | few | TRBV5-5 | . | TRBJ1-1
TGTGCCAGCAGCCCGGATCTAGGGACCGGGGAGCTGTTTTTT | CASSPDLGTGELFF | 14 | few | TRBV4-2 | . | TRBJ2-2
TGCGCCAGCAGCCCGGGACTGAGCTCTGGAAACACCATATATTTT | CASSPGLSSGNTIYF | 15 | many | TRBV4-3 | . | TRBJ1-3
TGTGCCAGCAGCACAGGGACCTACTCCTACGAGCAGTACTTC | CASSTGTYSYEQYF | 14 | many | TRBV7-9 | . | TRBJ2-7
TGTGCCAGCAGACCGTCAGCCGGCGCTGAAGCTTTCTTT | CASRPSAGAEAFF | 13 | many | TRBV27 | . | TRBJ1-1
TGCGCCAGCAGCCAAGGCCCGGGACAGGGGAGCAATCAGCCCCAGCATTTT | CASSQGPGQGSNQPQHF | 17 | few | TRBV4-1 | TRBD1 | TRBJ1-5
TGCAGCGTTGGGGGCCCGGGACCCACAGAGCAGTACTTC | CSVGGPGPTEQYF | 13 | many | TRBV29-1 | . | TRBJ2-7
TGTGCCAGCAGCTTAGCCGGGACAAACTATGGCTACACCTTC | CASSLAGTNYGYTF | 14 | few | TRBV7-2 | . | TRBJ1-2
TGCGCCAGCAGCAGGGGGCGGCTCGGGCAGCCCCAGCATTTT | CASSRGRLGQPQHF | 14 | many | TRBV5-1 | TRBD1 | TRBJ1-5
TGTGCCAGCAGTTTGCGGGACAGGGGACATACGCAGTATTTT | CASSLRDRGHTQYF | 14 | many | TRBV27 | TRBD1 | TRBJ2-3
TGTGCCAGCAGCGACAGGTTTGGTGAGCAGTTCTTC | CASSDRFGEQFF | 12 | . | TRBV7-9 | . | TRBJ2-1
TGTGCCATCAGTGACACAACGGTAGGAGGCTCACCCCTCCACTTT | CAISDTTVGGSPLHF | 15 | few | TRBV10-3 | . | TRBJ1-6
TGTGCCAGCCGCCAAGGGCCCCAGGGAAGGTTTTCCTACGAGCAGTACTTC | CASRQGPQGRFSYEQYF | 17 | . | TRBV9 | . | TRBJ2-7
TGTGCCAGCAGCGCGGAAGACATAACTGAAGCTTTCTTT | CASSAEDITEAFF | 13 | many | TRBV7-8 | . | TRBJ1-1
TGTGCCAGCAGTGAATTGCCGGGGGCTTCCTATGGCTACACCTTC | CASSELPGASYGYTF | 15 | . | TRBV25-1 | . | TRBJ1-2
TGTGCCAGCAGTTTGGGGGATGGCTACACCTTC | CASSLGDGYTF | 11 | many | TRBV12-3/TRBV12-4 | . | TRBJ1-2
TGTGCCGCCGCCGGGGGACTAGTCAAAGATACGCAGTATTTT | CAAAGGLVKDTQYF | 14 | many | TRBV12-3/TRBV12-4 | TRBD2 | TRBJ2-3
TGTGCCACCAGCAGAGAGGGCAGGAGCACAGATACGCAGTATTTT | CATSREGRSTDTQYF | 15 | many | TRBV15 | . | TRBJ2-3
TGCGCCAGCAGCCAAGTCGCTGGGGACGGTGGCTACACCTTC | CASSQVAGDGGYTF | 14 | many | TRBV4-1 | . | TRBJ1-2
TGTGCCAGCAGGGCGGGACAGGGGGCGGACAATGAGCAGTTCTTC | CASRAGQGADNEQFF | 15 | many | TRBV6-1 | TRBD1 | TRBJ2-1
TGTGCCAGCAGCTTAGTCGCTAGCGGGGCCGGGGAGCTGTTTTTT | CASSLVASGAGELFF | 15 | few | TRBV7-9 | TRBD2 | TRBJ2-2
TGTGCCAGCAGCCAAGATTCGGGGGTCTACAATGAGCAGTTCTTC | CASSQDSGVYNEQFF | 15 | . | TRBV3-1 | . | TRBJ2-1
TGCAGCGTTGAAACAGGGGGCGTCGACTATGGCTACACCTTC | CSVETGGVDYGYTF | 14 | many | TRBV29-1 | TRBD1 | TRBJ1-2
TGTGCCAGCAGCTTAGACAGGGGAAACACCATATATTTT | CASSLDRGNTIYF | 13 | few | TRBV7-2 | . | TRBJ1-3
TGTGCCAGCAGCCCGGACAGAAAGAACACTGAAGCTTTCTTT | CASSPDRKNTEAFF | 14 | many | TRBV7-7 | . | TRBJ1-1
TGTGCCAGCAGTGACCTCGGGGTGGGTGACGTAGAAGCTTTCTTT | CASSDLGVGDVEAFF | 15 | few | TRBV25-1 | . | TRBJ1-1
TGTGCCAGCAGCGTAGTTGGGACTTCGAACACCGGGGAGCTGTTTTTT | CASSVVGTSNTGELFF | 16 | . | TRBV9 | . | TRBJ2-2
TGTGCCAGCAGCGCCAGTAGCCTCGGGGGAGCAGGTGAAGCTTTCTTT | CASSASSLGGAGEAFF | 16 | . | TRBV9 | . | TRBJ1-1
TGTGCCAGCAGCGCCCGGGACAGGGGCTATGGCTACACCTTC | CASSARDRGYGYTF | 14 | many | TRBV7-2 | TRBD1 | TRBJ1-2
TGCGCCAGCAGCCAAGATTGGACGACAACCCGGGACACTGAAGCTTTCTTT | CASSQDWTTTRDTEAFF | 17 | few | TRBV4-3 | . | TRBJ1-1
TGTGCCAGCAGGAATGCCGGGACGGCTATATCACCCCTCCACTTT | CASRNAGTAISPLHF | 15 | few | TRBV12-3/TRBV12-4 | . | TRBJ1-6
TGCAGTGCCGGGACGGGGGCAGCTTATAATTCACCCCTCCACTTT | CSAGTGAAYNSPLHF | 15 | many | TRBV20-1 | . | TRBJ1-6
TGCGCCAGCAGCCGGGACAGGGGAGGCTATGGCTACACCTTC | CASSRDRGGYGYTF | 14 | . | TRBV4-3 | TRBD1 | TRBJ1-2
TGTGCCAGCAGTGGTCTAATCCCCCGGACGAGCTCCTACAATGAGCAGTTCTTC | CASSGLIPRTSSYNEQFF | 18 | few | TRBV25-1 | . | TRBJ2-1
TGCGCCAGCACCCAGGGTAAGGGGACAGAGCCCCGCGGTACTGAAGCTTTCTTT | CASTQGKGTEPRGTEAFF | 18 | few | TRBV4-3 | TRBD1 | TRBJ1-1